A selection of T cell receptor beta chains follows, all from one sample in a study of shared T cell receptors in the human thymus. Measured with immunoSEQ multiplex PCR; TCRdb has only the in-frame clones, and not every one. The top ten hold around 0.01% of the sample, which has 700,000 to 750,000 clones, roughly 88% seen once. The same sample was also used in a study of human thymus T cells.

Sequenced material: thymocytes. All receptors come from a girl less than two years old with a congenital heart defect. Each CDR3 is given with its conserved first and last residue. D genes are given only for firm matches. The size field is filled for only some rows; it gives once, few, many or a size class.

v_call	d_call	clone_size	j_call	cdr3_aa	cdr3_nt
TRBV15	-	once	TRBJ2-7	CATRGGLYEQYF	TGTGCCACGAGGGGAGGTCTCTACGAGCAGTACTTC
TRBV27	TRBD1	-	TRBJ1-6	CASSFKTGQGYNSPLHF	TGTGCCAGCAGTTTCAAAACAGGACAGGGCTATAATTCACCCCTCCACTTT
TRBV27	TRBD1	-	TRBJ1-4	CASSPPRQGTNEKLFF	TGTGCCAGCAGTCCCCCCAGACAGGGAACTAATGAAAAACTGTTTTTT
TRBV18	-	-	TRBJ1-1	CASSPRRWALNTEAFF	TGTGCCAGCTCACCACGCCGTTGGGCCTTGAACACTGAAGCTTTCTTT
TRBV19	-	few	TRBJ2-7	CASSIGTNSYEQYF	TGTGCCAGTAGTATAGGGACAAACTCCTACGAGCAGTACTTC
TRBV15	TRBD1	-	TRBJ2-1	CATSRLTGGNEQFF	TGTGCCACCAGCAGGCTAACAGGGGGCAATGAGCAGTTCTTC
TRBV7-6	-	-	TRBJ1-2	CASSLAAGLGYTF	TGTGCCAGCAGCTTAGCGGCAGGGTTGGGCTACACCTTC
TRBV10-2	TRBD1	-	TRBJ1-2	CASSESGTGGNYGYTF	TGCGCCAGCAGTGAGTCCGGGACAGGGGGAAACTATGGCTACACCTTC
TRBV11-2	-	-	TRBJ1-2	CASTLLSQGLTYTLDGYTF	TGTGCCAGCACCTTGTTGTCACAGGGTTTAACCTATACCCTCGATGGCTACACCTTC
TRBV4-1	TRBD1	few	TRBJ1-6	CASSLKDRVHNSPLHF	TGCGCCAGCAGCCTAAAGGACAGGGTGCATAATTCACCCCTCCACTTT